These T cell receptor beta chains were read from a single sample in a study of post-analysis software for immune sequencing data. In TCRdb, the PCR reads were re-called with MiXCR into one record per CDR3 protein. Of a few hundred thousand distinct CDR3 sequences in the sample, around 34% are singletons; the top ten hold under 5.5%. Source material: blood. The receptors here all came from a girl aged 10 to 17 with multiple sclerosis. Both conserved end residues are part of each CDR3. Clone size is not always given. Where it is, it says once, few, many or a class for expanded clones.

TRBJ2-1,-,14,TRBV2,CARALSGRSDEQFF
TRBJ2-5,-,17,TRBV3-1,CASSQGLAGNSYNEQYF
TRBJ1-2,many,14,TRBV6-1,CASSEGEGVYGYTF
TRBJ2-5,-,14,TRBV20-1,CSARDPRLQETQYF
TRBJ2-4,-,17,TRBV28,CASSFPARVAAKNIQYF
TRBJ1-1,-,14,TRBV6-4,CASSRTGMNTEAFF
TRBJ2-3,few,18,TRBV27,CASSLFPPRHNFRDTQYF
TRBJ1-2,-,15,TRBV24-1,CATSDGDSRSYGYTF
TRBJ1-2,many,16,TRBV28,CASSPWRGQGARGYTF
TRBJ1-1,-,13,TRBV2,CVTTGGVNTEAFF
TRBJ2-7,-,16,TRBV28,CASSLPRGSPSYEQYF
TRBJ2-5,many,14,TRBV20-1,CSAGAGTRQETQYF
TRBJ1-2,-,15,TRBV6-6,CASSYFRQGPYGYTF
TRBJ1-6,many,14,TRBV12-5,CATLGGRLSSPLHF
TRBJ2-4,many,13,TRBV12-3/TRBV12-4,CASSSDPNGIQYF
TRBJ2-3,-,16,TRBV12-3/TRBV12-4,CASSLGPLLVTDTQYF
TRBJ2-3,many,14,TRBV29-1,CSVDGTRGTDTQYF
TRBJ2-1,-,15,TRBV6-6,CASSGRDISLHEQFF
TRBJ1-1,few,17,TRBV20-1,CSARDPLQGATNTEAFF
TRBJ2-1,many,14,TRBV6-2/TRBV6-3,CASSQGRMLGEQFF
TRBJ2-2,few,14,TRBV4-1,CASSQEDGHGELFF
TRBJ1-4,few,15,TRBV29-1,CSVEDPSMAGPELFF
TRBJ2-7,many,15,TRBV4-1,CASSQDTNFAYEQYF
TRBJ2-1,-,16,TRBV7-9,CASSKGAGGGEKEQFF
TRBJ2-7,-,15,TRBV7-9,CASSYRTGTSYEQYF
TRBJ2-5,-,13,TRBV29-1,CSVSGTPRETQYF
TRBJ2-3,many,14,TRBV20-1,CSARLAGRGDTQYF
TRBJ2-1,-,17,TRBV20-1,CSASWSRGGGNGNEQFF
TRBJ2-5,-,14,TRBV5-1,CASSPGQIQETQYF
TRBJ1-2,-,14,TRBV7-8,CATYEGVANYGYTF
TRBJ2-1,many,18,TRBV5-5,CASSLGGSRPRLNNEQFF
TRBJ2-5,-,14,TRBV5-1,CASSLGLAEEKQYF
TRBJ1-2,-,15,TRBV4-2,CASSQDRGPNYGYTF
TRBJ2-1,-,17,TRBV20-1,CSARDQGLADGYNEQFF
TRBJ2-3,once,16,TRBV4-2,CASSNPSGGAADTQYF
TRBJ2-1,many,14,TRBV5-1,CASSPLEGYNEQFF
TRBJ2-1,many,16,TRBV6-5,CASSYGTVPLYNEQFF
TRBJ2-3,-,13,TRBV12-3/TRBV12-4,CASSPSGGRTQYF
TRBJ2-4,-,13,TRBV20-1,CSATDSIGNIQYF
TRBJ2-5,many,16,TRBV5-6,CASSLSGQGHEETQYF
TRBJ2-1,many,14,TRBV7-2,CASSLPGSYNEQFF
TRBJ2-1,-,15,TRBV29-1,CSVDLGQGGKNEQFF
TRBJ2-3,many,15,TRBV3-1,CASSQGTIIRDTQYF
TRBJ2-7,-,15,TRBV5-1,CASSLSLAGENEQYF
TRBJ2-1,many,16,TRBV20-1,CSASLGLAGDYNEQFF
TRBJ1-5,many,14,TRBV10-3,CATTGEGRNQPQHF
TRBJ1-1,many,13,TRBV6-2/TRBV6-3,CASMLGGRTEAFF
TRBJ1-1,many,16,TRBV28,CASSLLVQLPNTEAFF
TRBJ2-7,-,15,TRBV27,CASSFAGVSRYEQYF
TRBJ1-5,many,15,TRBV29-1,CSVVSFPGSNQPQHF
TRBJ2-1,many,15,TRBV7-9,CASSRTSGMGDEQFF
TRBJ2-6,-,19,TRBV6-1,CASRKSGLADSSGANALTF
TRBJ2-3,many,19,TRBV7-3,CASSLGSSGRNFGTDTQYF
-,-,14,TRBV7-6,CASSLAQVAYEQYF